Each of the 22 T cell receptor beta chains below was sequenced from the same sample in a study of T-cell memory formation after mild COVID-19. Via MiXCR, TCRdb re-called the 5' RACE reads, giving one row per CDR3 protein. The table has about 110,000 distinct CDR3 sequences, roughly a sixth seen once. The sequenced material came from PBMCs or a T cell subset sorted from them (not recorded which). The receptors derive from a man aged 18 to 29 who had mild COVID-19 (a few samples of this study predate the infection). Cell type and time point are not known.

This sequence joins TRBV20-1 and TRBJ1-6; D perhaps matches TRBD1 (5 bases). The ends were cut back, 2 bases at V and 7 bases at J, with 6 bases in the middle. The length of the CDR3 is 12 residues. Germline V gene lookup returns CDR1 DFQATT and CDR2 SNEGSKA (reference sequence). CDR3 bases: TGCAGTGCTAGAAGACAGAATTCACCCCTCCACTTT. Translation: CSARRQNSPLHF.

The rearrangement links TRBV28 to TRBJ2-7; tentative D call: TRBD1 (6 bases). The germline V gene encodes CDR1 MDHEN and CDR2 SYDVKM. V was trimmed by 3 bases and J by 7 bases, leaving 10 bases between them. The CDR3 runs to 12 residues. In nucleotides, the CDR3 is TGTGCCAGCAGTTTTCAGGGGCGGGAGCAGTACGTC. This codes for CASSFQGREQYV.

The V and J genes are TRBV7-3 and TRBJ1-6; TRBD1 matches at 9 bases. The V gene's germline CDR1 is SGHTA and CDR2 FQGTGA. J gave up 6 bases and V 5 bases, and 5 bases lay outside the gene matches. This CDR3 comprises 15 residues. The CDR3 DNA reads as TGTGCCAGCAGCGCACAGGGGGCGGGTAATTCACCCCTCCACTTT. Residues: CASSAQGAGNSPLHF. Full variable domain (remainder filled in from reference TRBV7-3 and TRBJ1-6): GAGVSQTPSNKVTEKGKYVELRCDPISGHTALYWYRQSLGQGPEFLIYFQGTGAADDSGLPNDRFFAVRPEGSVSTLKIQRTERGDSAVYLCASSAQGAGNSPLHFGNGTRLTVT.

The chain combines TRBV19 with TRBJ1-4; D is perhaps TRBD1 (5 bases). CDR3 length: 16 amino acids. V lost 4 bases and J 5 bases, leaving 17 bases between the germline ends. Per the germline V gene, CDR1 is LNHDA and CDR2 is SQIVND (reference sequence). The CDR3 bases are TGTGCCAGTAGTACCCACCATGACAGACGGAATGAAAAACTGTTTTTT. This translates into CASSTHHDRRNEKLFF.

This clonotype has a handful of counts. The V and J genes are TRBV11-2 and TRBJ2-7; the D is unclear. The germline gives CDR1 SGHAT, CDR2 FQNNGV. Trimming removed 2 bases from V and 4 bases from J, with 6 bases in between. The CDR3 runs to 12 residues. Here the CDR3 DNA reads TGTGCCAGCAGCTTAAGCTGGTACGAGCAGTACTTC. Translated, it gives CASSLSWYEQYF.

V usage is TRBV7-2 and J usage is TRBJ2-5; no firm D call. The germline CDR1 and CDR2 sequences are SGHTA and FQGNSA. This CDR3 is 13 amino acids long. The germline V and J ends were trimmed by 5 bases and 5 bases, with 12 bases remaining between them. The CDR3 DNA follows: TGTGCCAGCAGCCCTCAGGTCGGGGAGACCCAGTACTTC. This codes for CASSPQVGETQYF.

This clonotype has more than one count but fewer than ten. This sequence joins TRBV7-9 and TRBJ2-1; 9 bases fit TRBD1. V lost 3 bases, J lost 6 bases, and 3 bases stayed unmatched. The CDR3 covers 14 residues. Germline loops: CDR1 SEHNR, CDR2 FQNEAQ (reference sequence). The CDR3 bases are TGTGCCAGCAGCTTCCAACAGGGGGCCAATGAGCAGTTCTTC. Encoded protein: CASSFQQGANEQFF. The full variable domain, completed using reference TRBV7-9 and TRBJ2-1, is DTGVSQNPRHKITKRGQNVTFRCDPISEHNRLYWYRQTLGQGPEFLTYFQNEAQLEKSRLLSDRFSAERPKGSFSTLEIQRTEQGDSAMYLCASSFQQGANEQFFGPGTRLTVL.

The V and J genes are TRBV6-2 or TRBV6-3 and TRBJ1-6; no firm D call. Germline CDR1 is MNHEY and CDR2 is SVGEGT. V was cut by 2 bases and J by 8 bases, with 4 bases left in between. The CDR3 contains 12 residues. The CDR3 sequence: CASSYMDSPLHF. The CDR3 DNA reads TGTGCCAGCAGTTACATGGATTCACCCCTCCACTTT.

This clonotype was seen only a few times. The V gene is TRBV5-6, the J gene TRBJ2-3; weak D call: TRBD1 (5 bases). V lost 0 bases and J lost 10, with 9 bases in between. Germline V CDR1 and CDR2: SGHDT, YYEEEE. The CDR3 spans 12 residues. The CDR3 DNA follows: TGTGCCAGCAGCTTGGCCAGGGCAGCGCAGTATTTT. As protein: CASSLARAAQYF.

This clonotype was seen only once. This chain links TRBV5-5 with TRBJ1-5; weak D call: TRBD1 (5 bases). There are 15 residues in the CDR3. Germline-derived CDR1 and CDR2 are SGHKS and YYEKEE (reference sequence). Between the trimmed V and J ends, which lost 4 bases and 0 bases, there was a span of 11 bases. Here the CDR3 DNA reads TGTGCCAGCAGCGTCGCCGGGACTAGCAATCAGCCCCAGCATTTT. Its protein product is CASSVAGTSNQPQHF.

This clonotype was detected ten times or more. This chain connects TRBV12-3 or TRBV12-4 to TRBJ2-1, with D tentatively TRBD2 (5 bases). Deletions cut 3 bases from V and 5 bases from J, with 11 bases between. The CDR3 covers 14 residues. In nucleotides, the CDR3 is TGTGCCAGCAGTTTGGAGGCCCCGAACAATGAGCAGTTCTTC. It yields the protein CASSLEAPNNEQFF.

This clonotype was seen repeatedly, ten times or more. The chain uses TRBV20-1 and TRBJ2-3; D ambiguous. The germline V gene encodes CDR1 DFQATT and CDR2 SNEGSKA (reference sequence). The CDR3 length is 13 residues. Trimming removed 1 base at V and 12 bases at J, with 17 bases between. The CDR3 loop reads CSARAGGGSGQYF. CDR3 bases: TGCAGTGCTAGAGCCGGCGGTGGATCCGGTCAGTATTTT.

This clonotype was seen many times. V is TRBV10-3 and J is TRBJ1-6; TRBD1 matches 8 bases. The CDR3 loop spans 16 amino acids. After removal of 3 bases from V and 9 bases from J, the junction contained 10 bases not matched to a gene. Per germline, CDR1 ENHRY and CDR2 SYGVKD. The CDR3 DNA follows: TGTGCCATCAGTGATCGTGCCAGGGACAGGTCTTCACCCCTCCACTTT. It is translated as CAISDRARDRSSPLHF.

This chain joins TRBV5-4 and TRBJ2-3; 10 positions agree with TRBD2. There are 16 residues in the CDR3. The V and J ends lost 6 bases and 5 bases, in that order; junction bases with no gene match: 12. Germline V gene lookup returns CDR1 SGHNT and CDR2 YYREEE (reference sequence). The DNA of the CDR3 is TGTGCCAGCATCCCAACAGCGGGGGGGCCCGGAGATACGCAGTATTTT. Translating gives CASIPTAGGPGDTQYF.

In its sample, this clonotype was seen a few times. The V gene is TRBV5-1, the J gene TRBJ2-5, with TRBD2 matching 11 bases. This CDR3 comprises 16 residues. Germline V lookup: CDR1 SGHRS, CDR2 YFSETQ. With 2 bases clipped from V and 1 base from J, the junction kept 4 bases outside the gene matches. The CDR3 spells CASSFPSGGLQETQYF. CDR3 bases: TGCGCCAGCAGCTTCCCTAGCGGGGGGCTCCAAGAGACCCAGTACTTC.

The J gene is TRBJ2-3, the V gene TRBV23-1; the match to TRBD2 covers 11 bases. TRBV23-1 is assigned to the ORF class and has an uncertain function. The CDR3 is 16 residues long. V lost 2 bases and J lost 3; bases outside the gene matches: 4. This CDR3 reads CASSQPRLAGTDTQYF. CDR3 nucleotide sequence: TGCGCCAGCAGTCAACCCCGACTAGCGGGGACAGATACGCAGTATTTT.

The chain is built from TRBV12-3 or TRBV12-4 and TRBJ2-3, with D perhaps assigned TRBD1 or TRBD2 (7 bases each). CDR3 length: 15 amino acids. Between the trimmed V and J ends, which lost 3 bases and 1 base, there was a span of 11 bases. The CDR3 here is CASSFRGGGTDTQYF. Written as DNA, the CDR3 is TGTGCCAGCAGTTTCAGGGGGGGCGGCACAGATACGCAGTATTTT.

The gene calls are TRBV18 and TRBJ2-2, with D unclear. In germline, CDR1 is KGHSH, CDR2 LQKENI. The CDR3 sequence is 13 residues long. The V end lost 2 bases, the J end lost 6 bases, and 7 bases lay between the germline ends. CDR3 loop: CASSPDQSGELFF. The CDR3 bases are TGTGCCAGCTCACCAGACCAGTCCGGGGAGCTGTTTTTT.

This chain connects TRBV20-1 to TRBJ1-5, with D maybe TRBD1 (5 bases). The V gene lost 1 base and the J gene lost 5 bases, with 6 bases spanning the gap. The CDR3 is 12 residues long. Germline V CDR1 and CDR2: DFQATT, SNEGSKA (reference sequence). The CDR3 here is CSARVGDQPQHF. The CDR3 DNA follows: TGCAGTGCTAGAGTGGGGGATCAGCCCCAGCATTTT.

This clonotype was detected only a few times. The V call is TRBV6-2 or TRBV6-3, the J call TRBJ1-6, with a tentative D call TRBD1 (6 bases). The V gene's germline CDR1 is MNHEY and CDR2 SVGEGT. V lost 5 bases and J 12 bases, leaving 14 bases between the germline ends. This CDR3 has 13 residues. The CDR3 protein is CASSRPTGLPLHF. The CDR3, as DNA: TGTGCCAGCAGTCGTCCGACAGGTTTACCCCTCCACTTT.

The chain is built from TRBV20-1 and TRBJ1-5; no definite D call. The CDR3 extends over 14 amino acids. Per germline, CDR1 DFQATT and CDR2 SNEGSKA (reference sequence). Trimming removed 3 bases from V and 4 bases from J, with 13 bases in between. This CDR3 reads CSASDFLRNQPQHF. DNA for the CDR3: TGCAGTGCTAGCGACTTCTTGAGAAATCAGCCCCAGCATTTT.

This clonotype was seen a handful of times. The chain recombines TRBV12-3 or TRBV12-4 with TRBJ2-3, with D possibly matching TRBD2 (5 bases). CDR3 length equals 11 residues. V gave up 7 bases and J gave up 8 bases, with 10 bases separating them. The CDR3 DNA reads TGTGCCAGCAAGTCGGGAATTACGCAGTATTTT. It is translated as CASKSGITQYF.